Listed below are T cell receptor beta chains from one sample, sequenced in a study of identical twins. TCRdb re-derived calls from the 5' RACE reads in MiXCR, one entry per CDR3 protein. The sample shows 1.5 million to 2 million distinct CDR3 sequences, around 33% of them seen only once. Source material: cord blood. The receptors were gathered from a newborn girl in good health. The CDR3 runs from the conserved cysteine through the conserved F or W. Each record gives: D gene, clone size, J gene, V gene, CDR3 DNA, CDR3 protein. A D gene is named only where the DNA matches it firmly. Only some rows state a clone size, as once, few, many or a class for expanded clones.

D: .; size: few; J: TRBJ2-7; V: TRBV11-1; DNA: TGTGCCAGCAGCTTAGTGTCCCAGGGGGGGACTTACGAGCAGTACTTC; CDR3: CASSLVSQGGTYEQYF
D: .; size: .; J: TRBJ2-3; V: TRBV9; DNA: TGTGCCAGCAGTGCAGTGGGACCAGATACGCAGTATTTT; CDR3: CASSAVGPDTQYF
D: .; size: few; J: TRBJ2-1; V: TRBV11-3; DNA: TGTGCCAGCAGCTTTTGGGGGGGCGATGAGCAGTTCTTC; CDR3: CASSFWGGDEQFF
D: TRBD1; size: many; J: TRBJ1-5; V: TRBV4-2; DNA: TGTGCCAGCAGCCTCGACAGGGGGCACAATCAGCCCCAGCATTTT; CDR3: CASSLDRGHNQPQHF
D: .; size: .; J: TRBJ1-1; V: TRBV9; DNA: TGTGCCAGCAGCGTAGACGACAGGATCCCAAAGTTCACTGAAGCTTTCTTT; CDR3: CASSVDDRIPKFTEAFF
D: .; size: few; J: TRBJ2-3; V: TRBV3-1; DNA: TGTGCCAGCAGCCATGGGACCCTAGCAAATACGCAGTATTTT; CDR3: CASSHGTLANTQYF
D: .; size: few; J: TRBJ1-1; V: TRBV20-1; DNA: TGCAGTGCTAGGGCAGGGGAAGCTTTCTTT; CDR3: CSARAGEAFF
D: .; size: .; J: TRBJ1-2; V: TRBV29-1; DNA: TGCAGCGCCCATTCCCCGTCCTATGGCTACACCTTC; CDR3: CSAHSPSYGYTF
D: .; size: few; J: TRBJ1-4; V: TRBV7-2; DNA: TGTGCCAGCAGCTTCACGGACAGCACGAATGAAAAACTGTTTTTT; CDR3: CASSFTDSTNEKLFF
D: .; size: .; J: TRBJ1-2; V: TRBV12-3/TRBV12-4; DNA: TGTGCCAGCAGTCCAACCGACAGGAACTATGGCTACACCTTC; CDR3: CASSPTDRNYGYTF
D: TRBD1; size: few; J: TRBJ1-2; V: TRBV27; DNA: TGTGCCAGCCGACCGGACAGGGGGCCCTATGGCTACACCTTC; CDR3: CASRPDRGPYGYTF
D: .; size: .; J: TRBJ2-3; V: TRBV20-1; DNA: TGCAGTGCTAGCGGGAGAGGGCTTAACACAGATACGCAGTATTTT; CDR3: CSASGRGLNTDTQYF
D: .; size: .; J: TRBJ2-7; V: TRBV20-1; DNA: TGCGGTGCTAGAAACCCGGACGAGCAGTACTTC; CDR3: CGARNPDEQYF
D: TRBD2; size: .; J: TRBJ2-1; V: TRBV20-1; DNA: TGCAGTGCTAGAGGTAGACTAGCGGGGGGTTACAATGAGCAGTTCTTC; CDR3: CSARGRLAGGYNEQFF
D: TRBD1; size: .; J: TRBJ2-5; V: TRBV5-1; DNA: TGCGCCAGCAGCACCGCAGGGGGAGAGACCCAGTACTTC; CDR3: CASSTAGGETQYF
D: .; size: many; J: TRBJ2-7; V: TRBV12-3/TRBV12-4; DNA: TGTGCCAGCAGCCTTCGAGGCGGCTCCTACGAGCAGTACTTC; CDR3: CASSLRGGSYEQYF
D: .; size: .; J: TRBJ2-7; V: TRBV15; DNA: TGTGCCACCAGCAGAGGGTCGGTGGGCTCCTACAATGAGCAGTACTTC; CDR3: CATSRGSVGSYNEQYF
D: TRBD1; size: .; J: TRBJ1-2; V: TRBV12-3/TRBV12-4; DNA: TGTGCCAGCAGTCCCCGGGGACCACAGGGGGCGGATGGCTACACCTTC; CDR3: CASSPRGPQGADGYTF
D: TRBD2; size: few; J: TRBJ2-3; V: TRBV4-2; DNA: TGTGCCAGCAGCCACCGCGGCCGGGGAGGGCCTACAGATACGCAGTATTTT; CDR3: CASSHRGRGGPTDTQYF
D: .; size: many; J: TRBJ1-1; V: TRBV10-3; DNA: TGTGCCATCAGTAAGGGCATGAACACTGAAGCTTTCTTT; CDR3: CAISKGMNTEAFF
D: TRBD2; size: .; J: TRBJ2-5; V: TRBV11-2; DNA: TGTGCCAGCAGCTTAGACTCGGCTCGGGACTACTCCCTTCACCAGTACTTC; CDR3: CASSLDSARDYSLHQYF
D: .; size: few; J: TRBJ2-5; V: TRBV5-6; DNA: TGTGCCAGCAGCTTGGTAAAGGGAAGGAAAGAGACCCAGTACTTC; CDR3: CASSLVKGRKETQYF
D: .; size: few; J: TRBJ2-5; V: TRBV9; DNA: TGTGCCAGCAGCGTAGAGAGCCAAGAGACCCAGTACTTC; CDR3: CASSVESQETQYF
D: .; size: many; J: TRBJ2-6; V: TRBV28; DNA: TGTGCCAGCAGTAAGACAGGTGGGGCCAACGTCCTGACTTTC; CDR3: CASSKTGGANVLTF
D: TRBD1; size: .; J: TRBJ1-5; V: TRBV27; DNA: TGTGCCAGCAGTTTATCAGGGGGCGTTCAGCCCCAGCATTTT; CDR3: CASSLSGGVQPQHF
D: .; size: .; J: TRBJ2-1; V: TRBV11-1; DNA: TGTGCCAGCAGCTTAGACGGGACCCTCTATGAGCAGTTCTTC; CDR3: CASSLDGTLYEQFF
D: .; size: few; J: TRBJ1-1; V: TRBV25-1; DNA: TGTGCCAGCAGTGGATGGGCAGGGATGAACACTGAAGCTTTCTTT; CDR3: CASSGWAGMNTEAFF
D: .; size: .; J: TRBJ2-7; V: TRBV9; DNA: TGTGCCAGCAGCGTAGGGAGGGGTGGTCTACACGAGCAGTACTTC; CDR3: CASSVGRGGLHEQYF
D: .; size: few; J: TRBJ2-3; V: TRBV5-1; DNA: TGCGCCAGCAGCTCGACTATCTTCCAAGATACGCAGTATTTT; CDR3: CASSSTIFQDTQYF
D: TRBD2; size: .; J: TRBJ2-7; V: TRBV4-2; DNA: TGTGCCAGCAGCCTCGGCTTAGCGGGGGAGCACAATGAGCAGTACTTC; CDR3: CASSLGLAGEHNEQYF
D: .; size: few; J: TRBJ1-2; V: TRBV6-1; DNA: TGTGCCAGCAGTGAAAGCTCTCGGGTCGTCTATGGCTACACCTTC; CDR3: CASSESSRVVYGYTF
D: TRBD2; size: few; J: TRBJ2-3; V: TRBV20-1; DNA: TGCAGTGAGCGGGAGGGAACAGATACGCAGTATTTT; CDR3: CSEREGTDTQYF
D: .; size: few; J: TRBJ1-2; V: TRBV20-1; DNA: TGCAGTGCTAGAGATTTAAGGCGCAGGGACTATGGCTACACCTTC; CDR3: CSARDLRRRDYGYTF
D: TRBD2; size: .; J: TRBJ2-1; V: TRBV4-1; DNA: TGCGCCAGCAGCCAAGAGGGACTAGCGGGGGAATACAATGAGCAGTTCTTC; CDR3: CASSQEGLAGEYNEQFF
D: .; size: .; J: TRBJ1-1; V: TRBV4-2; DNA: TGTGCCAGCAGCTCTCCAAAGGAGGGCAAGAGGACTGAAGCTTTCTTT; CDR3: CASSSPKEGKRTEAFF
D: .; size: .; J: TRBJ1-4; V: TRBV6-1; DNA: TGTGCCAGCAGTCGCAGGGGAGTAGAAAAACTGTTTTTT; CDR3: CASSRRGVEKLFF
D: TRBD1; size: few; J: TRBJ1-2; V: TRBV5-1; DNA: TGCGCCAGCAGCTTGGACAGTTTAGGACAGGGCAAGTTCTATGGCTACACCTTC; CDR3: CASSLDSLGQGKFYGYTF
D: TRBD1; size: .; J: TRBJ1-2; V: TRBV10-3; DNA: TGTGCCATCAGTGATCGGGGACAGGCCAACCTAAATAACTATGGCTACACCTTC; CDR3: CAISDRGQANLNNYGYTF
D: .; size: few; J: TRBJ2-5; V: TRBV5-1; DNA: TGCGCCAGCAGATTGGGGGGTTCCCAAGAGACCCAGTACTTC; CDR3: CASRLGGSQETQYF
D: TRBD2; size: .; J: TRBJ2-3; V: TRBV3-1; DNA: TGTGCCAGCAGCCAGGGTAGCGGGTATCCAGATACGCAGTATTTT; CDR3: CASSQGSGYPDTQYF
D: TRBD2; size: .; J: TRBJ2-1; V: TRBV7-9; DNA: TGTGCCAGCAGCCCAGCCTGGGACTACCTCTCCTACAATGAGCAGTTCTTC; CDR3: CASSPAWDYLSYNEQFF
D: .; size: .; J: TRBJ2-5; V: TRBV7-9; DNA: TGTGCCGTATCGATGGTGGACGGAGCGTACCCCCAAGAGACCCAGTACTTC; CDR3: CAVSMVDGAYPQETQYF
D: .; size: few; J: TRBJ1-1; V: TRBV11-2; DNA: TGTGCCAGCAGCTTAGATGCGGCGGCAGCCAAGAACACTGAAGCTTTCTTT; CDR3: CASSLDAAAAKNTEAFF
D: .; size: .; J: TRBJ1-1; V: TRBV6-1; DNA: TGTGCCAGCACCCTAGCGGCGGGGAACACTGAAGCTTTCTTT; CDR3: CASTLAAGNTEAFF
D: .; size: few; J: TRBJ2-3; V: TRBV5-8; DNA: TGTGCCAGCAGCTTGCACTACGGGGCAGATACGCAGTATTTT; CDR3: CASSLHYGADTQYF
D: .; size: few; J: TRBJ2-1; V: TRBV4-1; DNA: TGCGCCAGCAGCCAAGGACGAGGGGGTAGCTCCTACAATGAGCAGTTCTTC; CDR3: CASSQGRGGSSYNEQFF